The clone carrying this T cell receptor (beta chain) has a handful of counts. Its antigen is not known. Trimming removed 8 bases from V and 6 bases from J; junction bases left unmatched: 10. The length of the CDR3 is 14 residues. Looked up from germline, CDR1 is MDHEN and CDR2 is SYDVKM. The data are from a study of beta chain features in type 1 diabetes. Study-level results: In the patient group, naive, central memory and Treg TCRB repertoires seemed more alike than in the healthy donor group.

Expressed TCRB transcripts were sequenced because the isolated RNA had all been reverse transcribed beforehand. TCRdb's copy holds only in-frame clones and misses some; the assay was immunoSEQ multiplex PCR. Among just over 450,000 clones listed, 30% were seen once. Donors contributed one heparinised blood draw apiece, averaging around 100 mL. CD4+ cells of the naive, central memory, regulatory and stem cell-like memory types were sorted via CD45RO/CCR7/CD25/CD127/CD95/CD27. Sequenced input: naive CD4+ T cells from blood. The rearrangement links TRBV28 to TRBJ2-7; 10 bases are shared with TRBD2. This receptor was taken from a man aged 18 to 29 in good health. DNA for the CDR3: TGTGCCAGCCAGACCCTAGCGGGAGCTTCCGAGCAGTACTTC. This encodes CASQTLAGASEQYF.